Included here is one T cell receptor (beta chain) sequence, with context. Antigen: not known. TCR beta cDNA libraries had unique molecular identifiers. Yield was approximately 500,000 cDNA molecules from around 1 to 9.1 million T cells. One entry per CDR3 protein, called by TCRdb with MiXCR from the PCR reads. In the table there are roughly 580,000 distinct CDR3 sequences, roughly two fifths of which are singletons. This entry is derived from a study of post-analysis software for immune sequencing data. The CDR3 covers 15 residues. Germline V gene data show CDR1 as SGHRS and CDR2 as YFSETQ. Study outcomes and limitations: Diversity measured as normalized Chao1 was significantly lower in multiple sclerosis patients than in controls. Compared with controls, patients had more of about 5 TRBV segments, including TRBV5-6, TRBV5-1 and TRBV20-1.

Input material: blood. This chain joins TRBV5-1 and TRBJ2-7, with 7 bases that match TRBD2. TRBJ2-5 matches the DNA end more closely, so the J call is doubtful. This receptor was taken from a girl under 18 with multiple sclerosis. This CDR3 is CASSSFRAGAETQYF. For the CDR3, the DNA is TGCGCCAGCAGCTCCTTTCGGGCGGGAGCAGAGACCCAGTACTTC.